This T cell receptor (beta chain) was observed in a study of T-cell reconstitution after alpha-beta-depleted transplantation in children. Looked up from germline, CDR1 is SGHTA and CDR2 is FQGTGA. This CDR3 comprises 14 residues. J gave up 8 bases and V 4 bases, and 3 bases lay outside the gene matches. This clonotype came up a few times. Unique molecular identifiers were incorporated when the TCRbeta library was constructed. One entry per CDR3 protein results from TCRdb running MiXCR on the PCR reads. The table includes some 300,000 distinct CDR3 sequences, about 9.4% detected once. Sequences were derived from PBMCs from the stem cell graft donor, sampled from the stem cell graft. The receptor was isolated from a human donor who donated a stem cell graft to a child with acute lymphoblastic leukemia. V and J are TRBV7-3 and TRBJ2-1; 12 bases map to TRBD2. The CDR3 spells CASSWGLAGHEQFF. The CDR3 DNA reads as TGTGCCAGCAGCTGGGGACTAGCGGGCCATGAGCAGTTCTTC.